This T cell receptor (beta chain) was retrieved from a study of molecular identifiers for immune sequencing clone quantification. TCRdb re-derived calls from the PCR reads in MiXCR, one entry per CDR3 protein. The sample includes around 480,000 distinct CDR3 sequences, 20% to 25% seen only once; the top ten take 0.84%. This clonotype was recorded at least ten times. From germline, CDR1 is LGHNA and CDR2 YNFKEQ. The V and J ends lost 1 base and 3 bases, in that order; junction bases with no gene match: 2. The CDR3 sequence is 14 residues long. Input material: naive CD8+ T cells from blood, with Jurkat cell RNA spiked in. Subset described: FACS-sorted CD8+CD4-CCR7+CD45RA+ naive T cells. The chain couples TRBV4-2 to TRBJ2-7; 8 positions match TRBD1. The sequence was obtained from a human donor in good health. Some libraries in this study had Jurkat cell RNA spiked in. The CDR3 DNA follows: TGTGCCAGCAGCCAAGGGGACAGGAACTACGAGCAGTACTTC. Translated: CASSQGDRNYEQYF.